These 14 T cell receptor beta chains were sequenced from one sample in a study of blood T cell repertoires in COVID-19. The data were produced by immunoSEQ multiplex PCR, yet TCRdb's version contains in-frame clones alone and is incomplete. The data show fewer than 250,000 clones, roughly 80% seen once. Input material: peripheral blood. The receptor source for this set is a woman aged 55-69 years with COVID-19, enrolled during active disease.

The J gene is TRBJ2-2, the V gene TRBV29-1; D ambiguous. V was shortened by 4 bases and J by 5 bases, with 11 bases between the two germline ends. This CDR3 is built from 13 residues. CDR1 is SQVTM and CDR2 is ANQGSEA in the germline V gene. The CDR3 DNA follows: TGCAGCGTTGCCTATCGTGAGACCGGGGAGCTGTTTTTT. Its translation: CSVAYRETGELFF.

The CDR3 loop is CAWSVNSNEKLFF. In DNA, the CDR3 is TGTGCCTGGAGTGTAAACAGTAATGAAAAACTGTTTTTT. The chain links TRBV30 to TRBJ1-4; unclear D gene. The CDR3 covers 13 residues. Germline CDR1 is GTSNPN and CDR2 is SVGIG (reference sequence). Trimming left V 0 bases short and J 4 bases short, with 6 bases between.

This chain links TRBV6-1 with TRBJ2-3, with D possibly matching TRBD2 (5 bases). The CDR3 loop spans 13 amino acids. Trimming cost V 2 bases and J 5 bases, with 8 bases left between them. Germline CDR1 and CDR2: MNHNS and SASEGT. This chain's CDR3 is CASSETGVDTQYF. CDR3 coding DNA: TGTGCCAGCAGTGAAACCGGGGTAGATACGCAGTATTTT.

This clone was detected a few times. This chain uses TRBV29-1 with TRBJ2-3, with 15 positions matching TRBD2. The V gene's germline CDR1 is SQVTM and CDR2 ANQGSEA. This CDR3 has 15 amino acids. The V and J ends lost 3 bases and 4 bases, in that order; junction bases with no gene match: 2. For the CDR3, the DNA is TGCAGCGTTGACGGGACTAGCGGGAGGTCAGATACGCAGTATTTT. Translating it yields CSVDGTSGRSDTQYF.

The genes are TRBV5-5 and TRBJ2-1, with D possibly TRBD2 on 5 matching bases. The V gene lost 2 bases and the J gene lost 0 bases, with 12 bases spanning the gap. The CDR3 covers 16 residues. Germline V gene data show CDR1 as SGHKS and CDR2 as YYEKEE (reference sequence). This chain's CDR3 is CASSLGSPSSYNEQFF. CDR3 in DNA: TGTGCCAGCAGCTTAGGGAGCCCAAGCTCCTACAATGAGCAGTTCTTC.

The genes are TRBV28 and TRBJ1-4; D unresolved. The germline V gene encodes CDR1 MDHEN and CDR2 SYDVKM. The CDR3 has 14 amino acids. Trimming stripped 3 bases from V and 7 bases from J, with 12 bases between. CDR3 in amino acids: CASSFMKTIEKLFF. As DNA, the CDR3 is TGTGCCAGCAGTTTTATGAAGACAATTGAAAAACTGTTTTTT.

This chain connects TRBV5-1 to TRBJ2-5, with 13 bases that match TRBD2. The CDR3 spans 15 residues. J was trimmed by 3 bases and V by 4 bases; bases with no gene match: 3. In germline, CDR1 is SGHRS, CDR2 YFSETQ. The CDR3 DNA follows: TGCGCCAGCAGCATAACTAGCGGGGGGGAAGAGACCCAGTACTTC. Its translation is CASSITSGGEETQYF.

This chain uses TRBV5-1 with TRBJ2-3, with TRBD2 identical over 7 bases. Trimming cost V 0 bases and J 5 bases; bases outside gene matches: 12. Germline CDR1 is SGHRS and CDR2 is YFSETQ. This CDR3 has 17 residues. This chain's CDR3 is CASSLEGDYRGGDTQYF. CDR3 DNA sequence: TGCGCCAGCAGCTTGGAAGGGGACTACAGAGGAGGAGATACGCAGTATTTT. The complete variable domain, with remaining parts taken from reference TRBV5-1 and TRBJ2-3, reads KAGVTQTPRYLIKTRGQQVTLSCSPISGHRSVSWYQQTPGQGLQFLFEYFSETQRNKGNFPGRFSGRQFSNSRSEMNVSTLELGDSALYLCASSLEGDYRGGDTQYFGPGTRLTVL.

This clone occurred a few times. This rearrangement joins TRBV6-2 or TRBV6-3 to TRBJ2-7; 7 nucleotides agree with TRBD2. CDR3 length equals 15 residues. Germline loops: CDR1 MNHEY, CDR2 SVGEGT. V shed 2 bases and J 4 bases; nucleotides not matched to a gene: 8. CDR3 amino acids: CASSYMGGGRYEQYF. The CDR3 DNA reads TGTGCCAGCAGTTACATGGGCGGGGGACGATACGAGCAGTACTTC.

The CDR3 nucleotides are TGTGCCAGCAGCCTACGGACAGGGGAGCTGACTGAAGCTTTCTTT. Its protein is CASSLRTGELTEAFF. V and J are TRBV6-6 and TRBJ1-1; 9 bases are shared with TRBD1. The V segment lost 6 bases and the J segment 5 bases; nucleotides outside the gene matches: 10. CDR1 and CDR2 (germline): MNHNY, SVGAGI (reference sequence). The CDR3 is made up of 15 amino acids.

The sample holds one count of this clone. The J gene is TRBJ2-5, the V gene TRBV5-1, with 7 bases fitting TRBD1. Looked up from germline, CDR1 is SGHRS and CDR2 is YFSETQ. This CDR3 has 17 residues. Trimming at V came to 4 bases and at J to 1 base, leaving 13 bases not matched to a gene. CDR3 coding DNA: TGCGCCAGCAGCACGAACAGACAGGGATATTTCCAAGAGACCCAGTACTTC. Translating gives CASSTNRQGYFQETQYF.

This chain's CDR3 is CASSLAVGNEQFF. DNA for the CDR3: TGTGCCAGCAGCTTAGCGGTCGGCAATGAGCAGTTCTTC. The chain uses TRBV7-2 and TRBJ2-1; D ambiguous. The V end lost 0 bases, the J end lost 6 bases, and 6 bases lay between the germline ends. Germline V gene sequence: CDR1 SGHTA, CDR2 FQGNSA. The CDR3 extends over 13 amino acids.

The chain couples TRBV2 to TRBJ1-4; maybe TRBD1 (5 bases). Germline V lookup: CDR1 SNHLY, CDR2 FYNNEI. V lost 2 bases, J lost 8 bases, and 15 bases lay in between. The CDR3 runs to 15 residues. The CDR3 bases are TGTGCCAGCAGTGAACCGCGGGGGGAGGTGGAAAAACTGTTTTTT. This gives the protein CASSEPRGEVEKLFF.

This clone was seen only once. The chain couples TRBV24-1 to TRBJ2-1; TRBD1 agrees at 8 bases. The CDR3 consists of 18 residues. V trimming: 4 bases; J trimming: 6 bases; junction bases outside the gene matches: 16. Germline V CDR1 and CDR2: KGHDR, SFDVKD. CDR3 nucleotides: TGTGCCACCAGTGAGGCTACCCCCCCGGGACAGGTAACCAATGAGCAGTTCTTC. It translates to CATSEATPPGQVTNEQFF.